Reported below is one T cell receptor (beta chain). Per the study methods: Amplification of reference gene primers was used by the study to estimate nucleated cell counts. Generated by immunoSEQ multiplex PCR, the TCRdb table keeps only in-frame clones and is missing some. V, J and clone size are taken as reported in that table, and D and trimming were inferred from the DNA itself. The data show tens of thousands of clones, 88% seen once. The entry originates in a study of blood T cell repertoires in COVID-19. Background on the study: COVID-19 samples from acute and convalescent phases originated in the United States, Italy and Spain.

CDR3 length: 15 residues. The V gene's germline CDR1 is MDHEN and CDR2 SYDVKM. V shed 5 bases, J shed 7 bases, and the junction held 14 bases outside the gene matches. The sequence was obtained from a human donor in a cohort sampled during active COVID-19. Sequencing used peripheral blood. The chain has TRBV28 and TRBJ2-7, with TRBD1 matching 7 bases. This CDR3 is CASSNPTRQGGEQYF. CDR3 nucleotide sequence: TGTGCCAGCAGTAACCCGACGCGACAGGGTGGTGAGCAGTACTTC.